This T cell receptor beta chain is drawn from a study of HIV-infected children after antiretroviral therapy interruption. Treatment meaning: PENTA 11 planned treatment interruption arm or continuous ART arm. V shed 6 bases and J 0 bases; nucleotides not matched to a gene: 6. CDR1 MNHEY and CDR2 SVGEGT come from the germline V gene. The CDR3 has 16 residues. A 3' RACE protocol on RNA, with unique molecular identifiers, produced the TCR library. TCRdb fed the 3' RACE reads into MiXCR, producing one record per CDR3 protein. The data contain about 89,000 distinct CDR3 sequences, around 6.9% of them seen just once; the ten biggest clones take up roughly 1%. This clonotype was found many times.

Material: CD45RA+ CD4+ T cells from PBMCs, pooled from several time points, obtained from a donor given antiretroviral therapy, either interrupted or continuous. Specified subset: naive CD4+ CD45RA+ CD45RO- T cells. This TCR was recovered from a pool of human donors with HIV. The genes are TRBV6-2 or TRBV6-3 and TRBJ2-7, with TRBD2 matching over 12 bases. The CDR3 region has the DNA TGTGCCAGCAGCTCCGGACTAGCGGGATTCTCCTACGAGCAGTACTTC. This sequence encodes CASSSGLAGFSYEQYF.